The text below deals with one TCR beta chain. What it binds is unknown. Assay used: immunoSEQ multiplex PCR; TCRdb lists only in-frame clones, some missing. The repertoire consists of approximately 130,000 clones, with around 89% occurring once and the leading ten covering 11%. The CDR3 is 17 amino acids. Trimming shortened V by 8 bases and J by 0 bases, and 20 bases separated the two germline ends. Per germline, CDR1 MNHEY and CDR2 SMNVEV (reference sequence). The sample belongs to a study of T cell responses to AZD1222 COVID-19 vaccine. Study results and caveats: Distributed over spike, vaccine-associated CD4 TCRs predominated at 160-218 and 743-854. After the peak T cell response, and only then, were repertoires sampled. Seropositivity was recorded at baseline in only a handful of AZD1222 recipients. Clonal diversity was possibly underestimated, and white British individuals and females predominated among donors.

This specimen was peripheral blood, taken on day 0 of MenACWY control vaccination. The rearrangement uses TRBV27 and TRBJ2-1, with a tentative D call TRBD2 (6 bases). The TCR was taken from an adult in good health. CDR3 in DNA: TGTGCCAGCTCCGCCCGACTTCTAGCGAACTCCTACAATGAGCAGTTCTTC. Translated: CASSARLLANSYNEQFF.